This T cell receptor (beta chain) was captured by sequencing in a study of identifying expanded T cells in peripheral blood. Collection occurred without any documented infections or immune events in donors. The germline V gene has CDR1 SGHRS and CDR2 YFSETQ. Unmatched junction bases numbered 6, after V lost 0 bases and J lost 6 bases. CDR3 length equals 16 residues. Generated by immunoSEQ multiplex PCR, the TCRdb table keeps only in-frame clones and is missing some. This sample has 95,000 to 100,000 clones, with approximately 90% found just once. The chain employs TRBV5-1 and TRBJ2-3; 11 nucleotides align to TRBD2. The origin of this receptor is a person between 18 and 69 years old in good health. Sequencing used blood. The CDR3, as DNA: TGCGCCAGCAGCTTGGGACTAGCGGGGTCTTCTGATACGCAGTATTTT. Residues: CASSLGLAGSSDTQYF.